A selection of T cell receptor beta chains follows, all from one sample in a study of cytomegalovirus exposure and HLA in healthy donors. Assay used: immunoSEQ multiplex PCR; TCRdb lists only in-frame clones, some missing. Altogether roughly 130,000 clones are present, around 83% being singletons, with the ten largest covering roughly 2.5%. Sequencing input: PBMCs. All receptors derive from a man in his fifties or sixties in good health and CMV-seronegative. Each CDR3 is given with its conserved first and last residue. D genes are given only for firm matches. A row's size may be missing; if present it is once, few, many or a size class.

v_call,clone_size,j_call,d_call,cdr3_aa,cdr3_nt
TRBV9,.,TRBJ1-6,TRBD1,CASSVMTGGTSSPLHF,TGTGCCAGCAGCGTTATGACAGGGGGCACTTCTTCCCCCCTCCACTTT
TRBV5-1,.,TRBJ2-5,.,CASSLQGSQQETQYF,TGCGCCAGCAGCCTCCAGGGTTCGCAGCAAGAGACCCAGTACTTC
TRBV5-4,.,TRBJ1-1,.,CASTLGGGTVGTEAFF,TGTGCCAGCACCCTTGGTGGGGGGACCGTGGGCACTGAAGCTTTCTTT
TRBV2,.,TRBJ1-1,.,CASSEGGSEAFF,TGTGCCAGCAGTGAAGGGGGCTCTGAAGCTTTCTTT
TRBV7-9,once,TRBJ2-2,.,CASSEEGYGGELFF,TGTGCCAGCAGCGAGGAGGGGTATGGCGGGGAGCTGTTTTTT
TRBV30,.,TRBJ2-3,TRBD2,CAWSAWRGTSDTQYF,TGTGCCTGGAGTGCGTGGCGGGGGACCTCAGATACGCAGTATTTT
TRBV4-3,few,TRBJ2-1,TRBD1,CASSLGQGDDGNEQFF,TGCGCCAGCAGCCTGGGACAGGGGGATGATGGCAATGAGCAGTTCTTC
TRBV6-5,.,TRBJ2-7,TRBD1,CASSRLGTAYEQYF,TGTGCCAGCAGTCGACTCGGGACAGCCTACGAGCAGTACTTC
TRBV30,.,TRBJ2-7,.,CAWSVSRTFGDEQYF,TGTGCCTGGAGTGTATCCAGGACCTTCGGGGACGAGCAGTACTTC
TRBV7-9,.,TRBJ2-5,TRBD1,CASSSDRGRETQYF,TGTGCCAGCAGCTCCGACAGGGGGAGAGAGACCCAGTACTTC
TRBV19,.,TRBJ2-1,.,CASSIPDRQQFF,TGTGCCAGTAGTATCCCGGACAGACAGCAGTTCTTC
TRBV21-1,.,TRBJ2-7,.,CASSKEEGQGFYEQYF,TGTGCCAGCAGCAAAGAGGAGGGACAGGGGTTCTACGAGCAGTACTTC
TRBV14,.,TRBJ1-2,TRBD1,CASSQWTGPAVGYTF,TGTGCCAGCAGCCAATGGACAGGGCCCGCGGTTGGCTACACCTTC
TRBV11-3,.,TRBJ1-1,.,CASSVGERPAFF,TGTGCCAGCAGCGTTGGGGAGCGTCCAGCTTTCTTT
TRBV27,.,TRBJ1-1,.,CAGSRTGQLNTEAFF,TGTGCCGGCAGTAGGACCGGACAGTTGAACACTGAAGCTTTCTTT
TRBV2,.,TRBJ2-3,.,CAVPTRLPRDTQYF,TGTGCAGTTCCGACTCGACTCCCTAGGGATACGCAGTATTTT
TRBV6-5,.,TRBJ2-5,.,CASSYSPGDQETQYF,TGTGCCAGCAGTTACTCGCCAGGGGACCAAGAGACCCAGTACTTC
TRBV30,.,TRBJ1-2,.,CAWSVHLARWGRYGYTF,TGTGCCTGGAGTGTACACTTAGCGCGCTGGGGTAGATATGGCTACACCTTC
TRBV30,.,TRBJ1-1,.,CAWRLAGVAEAFF,TGTGCCTGGAGGCTAGCAGGGGTCGCTGAAGCTTTCTTT
TRBV27,few,TRBJ2-3,TRBD2,CASSLVLAGGPDTQYF,TGTGCCAGCAGTTTAGTACTAGCGGGGGGGCCAGATACGCAGTATTTT
TRBV7-2,.,TRBJ2-1,.,CASSLRRWSYNEQFF,TGTGCCAGCAGCTTAAGGCGGTGGAGCTACAATGAGCAGTTCTTC
TRBV6-5,.,TRBJ2-7,TRBD1,CASSYSRTGNEQYF,TGTGCCAGCAGTTACTCCAGGACAGGCAACGAGCAGTACTTC
TRBV2,once,TRBJ1-6,TRBD1,CASSPIWGTENSPLHF,TGTGCCAGCAGCCCTATATGGGGGACAGAGAATTCACCCCTCCACTTT
TRBV6-1,.,TRBJ2-1,.,CASSEGSLKKYNEQFF,TGTGCCAGCAGTGAAGGTAGCCTCAAGAAATACAATGAGCAGTTCTTC
TRBV6-1,.,TRBJ1-6,.,CASRIARLANSPLHF,TGTGCCAGCAGAATCGCTCGACTAGCGAATTCACCCCTCCACTTT
TRBV2,.,TRBJ2-2,TRBD1,CASSIGQGAGELFF,TGTGCCAGCAGCATCGGACAGGGGGCCGGGGAGCTGTTTTTT
TRBV2,.,TRBJ2-3,.,CASSSVDTQYF,TGTGCCAGCAGTTCGGTGGATACGCAGTATTTT
TRBV4-1,once,TRBJ1-2,.,CASSQGQGSNYGYTF,TGCGCCAGCAGCCAAGGGCAGGGGTCTAACTATGGCTACACCTTC
TRBV5-4,once,TRBJ2-3,TRBD2,CASSSKPLAGRTDTQYF,TGTGCCAGCAGCTCTAAACCCTTAGCGGGGCGCACAGATACGCAGTATTTT
TRBV7-8,.,TRBJ2-7,TRBD2,CASSPSGGPYEQYF,TGTGCCAGCAGCCCCTCGGGGGGGCCCTACGAGCAGTACTTC
TRBV5-1,once,TRBJ2-6,TRBD1,CASSPRTGSGANVLTF,TGCGCCAGCAGCCCCAGGACAGGGAGCGGGGCCAACGTCCTGACTTTC
TRBV6-1,.,TRBJ2-5,.,CASSEPGETQYF,TGTGCCAGCAGTGAACCCGGGGAGACCCAGTACTTC
TRBV4-2,.,TRBJ2-1,.,CASSQQPGNSYNEQFF,TGTGCCAGCAGCCAACAGCCCGGGAACTCCTACAATGAGCAGTTCTTC
TRBV6-5,.,TRBJ2-7,.,CASSSTSRREQYF,TGTGCCAGCAGTTCCACCTCCCGCCGGGAGCAGTACTTC
TRBV7-9,.,TRBJ1-6,TRBD1,CASSLRQGANNSPLHF,TGTGCCAGCAGCTTACGGCAGGGGGCGAATAATTCACCCCTCCACTTT
TRBV6-5,.,TRBJ2-5,.,CASSTSGTPMETQYF,TGTGCCAGCAGTACTTCCGGGACACCTATGGAGACCCAGTACTTC
TRBV27,few,TRBJ2-3,TRBD2,CASRTSGIDTQYF,TGTGCCAGCCGGACTAGCGGGATAGATACGCAGTATTTT
TRBV4-2,.,TRBJ1-2,.,CASSQDLTGYGYTF,TGTGCCAGCAGCCAAGATTTAACAGGGTATGGCTACACCTTC
TRBV5-4,.,TRBJ1-2,.,CASSLARLGTSRGYTF,TGTGCCAGCAGCTTGGCCCGATTAGGGACATCGAGGGGCTACACCTTC
TRBV5-1,.,TRBJ2-5,.,CASRSTGKQTQYF,TGCGCCAGCAGATCGACAGGAAAACAGACCCAGTACTTC
TRBV10-3,.,TRBJ2-7,TRBD1,CAISPGTGYEQYF,TGTGCCATCAGTCCCGGGACAGGCTACGAGCAGTACTTC
TRBV19,.,TRBJ2-4,TRBD2,CASSIETASGFTSKNIQYF,TGTGCCAGTAGTATAGAGACGGCTAGCGGATTCACTTCCAAAAACATTCAGTACTTC
TRBV30,.,TRBJ1-3,.,CALLSDSGNTIYF,TGTGCCTTACTTTCCGATTCTGGAAACACCATATATTTT
TRBV25-1,.,TRBJ2-1,.,CASSELKDTLRSEQFF,TGTGCCAGCAGTGAATTAAAGGATACCCTTAGGAGTGAGCAGTTCTTC
TRBV6-1,.,TRBJ2-5,TRBD2,CASKGWRGAWETQYF,TGTGCCAGCAAGGGGTGGCGGGGGGCGTGGGAGACCCAGTACTTC
TRBV7-2,.,TRBJ1-5,.,CASSPYNQPQHF,TGTGCCAGCAGCCCTTATAATCAGCCCCAGCATTTT
TRBV19,few,TRBJ1-3,.,CASSIDGAASRNTIYF,TGTGCCAGTAGTATAGATGGAGCGGCCTCTCGAAACACCATATATTTT
TRBV2,.,TRBJ1-1,TRBD1,CASSSRQGALDTEAFF,TGTGCCAGCAGCTCACGACAGGGGGCTTTAGACACTGAAGCTTTCTTT
TRBV19,.,TRBJ1-6,.,CASSISGTGNSPLHF,TGTGCCAGTAGTATTTCCGGGACTGGTAATTCACCCCTCCACTTT
TRBV11-3,.,TRBJ2-2,TRBD2,CASSLTSGGAVGELFF,TGTGCCAGCAGCCTGACTAGCGGGGGGGCTGTCGGGGAGCTGTTTTTT
TRBV7-8,.,TRBJ2-7,.,CASSLRSGTLSHEQYF,TGTGCCAGCAGCTTACGCTCGGGGACACTTTCCCACGAGCAGTACTTC
TRBV19,.,TRBJ2-1,TRBD2,CASSIFGLAGGPSYNEQFF,TGTGCCAGTAGTATTTTTGGTCTAGCGGGGGGGCCGTCCTACAATGAGCAGTTCTTC
TRBV4-1,few,TRBJ1-6,.,CASSQGNRVGSPLHF,TGCGCCAGCAGCCAAGGAAACAGGGTCGGTTCACCCCTCCACTTT
TRBV6-5,.,TRBJ2-3,TRBD2,CASSSGLSPDTQYF,TGTGCCAGCAGTTCGGGACTATCCCCAGATACGCAGTATTTT
TRBV5-1,.,TRBJ2-5,TRBD1,CASSLQGALRETQYF,TGCGCCAGCAGCTTGCAGGGGGCTCTAAGAGAGACCCAGTACTTC
TRBV6-5,.,TRBJ1-1,.,CASSYGWTEGTEAFF,TGTGCCAGCAGTTACGGGTGGACAGAGGGCACTGAAGCTTTCTTT
TRBV7-2,.,TRBJ2-1,TRBD2,CASSLTSGVYNEQFF,TGTGCCAGCAGCCTAACTAGCGGGGTGTACAATGAGCAGTTCTTC
TRBV9,.,TRBJ1-3,.,CASSVAPGSGNTIYF,TGTGCCAGCAGCGTAGCCCCAGGGTCTGGAAACACCATATATTTT
TRBV9,.,TRBJ1-3,.,CASSVADSGNTIYF,TGTGCCAGCAGCGTAGCAGATTCTGGAAACACCATATATTTT